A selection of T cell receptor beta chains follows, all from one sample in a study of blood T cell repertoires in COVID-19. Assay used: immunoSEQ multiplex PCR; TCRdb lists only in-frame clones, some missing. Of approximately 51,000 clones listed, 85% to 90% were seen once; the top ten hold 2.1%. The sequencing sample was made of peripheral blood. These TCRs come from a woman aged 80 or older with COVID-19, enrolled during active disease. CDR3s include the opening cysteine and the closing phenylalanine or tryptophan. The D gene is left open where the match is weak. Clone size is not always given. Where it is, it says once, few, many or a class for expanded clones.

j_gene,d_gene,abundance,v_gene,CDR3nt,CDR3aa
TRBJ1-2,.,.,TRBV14,TGTGCCAGCAGCCCCCGGGGTTTACCTAACTATGGCTACACCTTC,CASSPRGLPNYGYTF
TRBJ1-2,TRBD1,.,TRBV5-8,TGTGCCAGCAGCTTGGACAGGGGCTTCTATGGCTACACCTTC,CASSLDRGFYGYTF
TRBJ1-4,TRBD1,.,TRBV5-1,TGCGCCAGCAGCTTGGCCGAGGGGGCAGGGATTGGGAAACTGTTTTTT,CASSLAEGAGIGKLFF
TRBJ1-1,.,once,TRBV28,TGTGCCAGCAGTTTATTCCCAGCTGAAGCTTTCTTT,CASSLFPAEAFF
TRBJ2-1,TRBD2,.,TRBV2,TGTGCCAGCAGACGACGGGAGGTAGAATCCAATGAGCAGTTCTTC,CASRRREVESNEQFF
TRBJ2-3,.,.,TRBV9,TGTGCCAGCAGCGAAACTAGTCCTACCTCCACAGATACGCAGTATTTT,CASSETSPTSTDTQYF
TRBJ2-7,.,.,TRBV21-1,TGTGCCAGCAGCAAAGTCCAGGGTTGGGAGCAGTACTTC,CASSKVQGWEQYF
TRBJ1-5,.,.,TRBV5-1,TGCGCCAGCAGCTTGGGTCCGGAGGACAATCAGCCCCAGCATTTT,CASSLGPEDNQPQHF
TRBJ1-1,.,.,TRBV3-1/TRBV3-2,TGTGCCAGCAGCCAAGGGGGAGGTCGGCTCTTT,CASSQGGGRLF
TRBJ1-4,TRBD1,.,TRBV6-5,TGTGCCAGCAGTTACCCAGAGGGGGCTTTTAATGAAAAACTGTTTTTT,CASSYPEGAFNEKLFF
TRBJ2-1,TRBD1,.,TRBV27,TGTGCCAGCAGGCCTGACAGGGGAGTTTACAATGAGCAGTTCTTC,CASRPDRGVYNEQFF
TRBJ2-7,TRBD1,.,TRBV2,TGTGCCAGCAAGGGTGGGGGACAGGGGTTTGAGCAGTACTTC,CASKGGGQGFEQYF
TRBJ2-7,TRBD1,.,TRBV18,TGTGCCAGCTCACAGGACAGGGGGCGGAATCGGCGCGAGCAGTACTTC,CASSQDRGRNRREQYF
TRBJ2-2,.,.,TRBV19,TGTGCCAGTAGTGGAGCGGCTATTAACACCGGGGAGCTGTTTTTT,CASSGAAINTGELFF
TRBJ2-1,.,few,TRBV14,TGTGCCAGCAGCCCCTTCTACAATGAGCAGTTCTTC,CASSPFYNEQFF